Listed below are T cell receptor beta chains from one sample, sequenced in a study of blood T cells in healthy people across ages. One entry per CDR3 protein results from TCRdb running MiXCR on the 5' RACE reads. The sample shows roughly 680,000 distinct CDR3 sequences, around 45% of them seen only once. What was sequenced was blood. All receptors come from a woman aged 60-70 years in good health. CDR3s include the opening cysteine and the closing phenylalanine or tryptophan. D genes are given only for firm matches. Not every row has a clone size; where given, it reads once, few, many or a size class.

j_call	clone_size	d_call	v_call	cdr3_nt	cdr3_aa
TRBJ2-1	.	.	TRBV6-5	TGTGCCAGCAGTTGGAAGACTACCGGGCGTGGTGAGCAGTTCTTC	CASSWKTTGRGEQFF
TRBJ2-5	few	TRBD2	TRBV20-1	TGCAGTGCTAGAGTACTAGCGGGAAAATCAGAGACCCAGTACTTC	CSARVLAGKSETQYF
TRBJ2-1	.	.	TRBV12-3/TRBV12-4	TGTGCCAGCAGGCCCGGACAGACTCCGTACAATGAGCAGTTCTTC	CASRPGQTPYNEQFF
TRBJ1-1	.	.	TRBV20-1	TGCAGTGCTAGAGTCCGGGTGGGTCGACCTGAAGCTTTCTTT	CSARVRVGRPEAFF
TRBJ2-7	.	TRBD2	TRBV9	TGTGCCAGCAGCGTAGTGGCTAGCGGGTCCTACAATGAGCAGTACTTC	CASSVVASGSYNEQYF
TRBJ1-1	.	.	TRBV6-6	TGTGCCAGCAGTTACCCGGGCGTAAACACTGAAGCTTTCTTT	CASSYPGVNTEAFF
TRBJ1-5	.	TRBD1	TRBV6-1	TGTGCCAGCAGTGAAGGCGTAGGGACAGGGCATACCCAGCATTTT	CASSEGVGTGHTQHF
TRBJ2-1	.	TRBD1	TRBV29-1	TGCAGCGTCGCCTTCCCGGGACAGGGCTTGATCAGGGAGCAGTTCTTC	CSVAFPGQGLIREQFF
TRBJ2-3	few	TRBD1	TRBV2	TGTGCCAGCAGGGACAGGACAGGTATTGATACGCAGTATTTT	CASRDRTGIDTQYF
TRBJ1-1	.	.	TRBV28	TGTGCCAGCCGCCTTATGGCCCTTGATAAAGCTTTCTTT	CASRLMALDKAFF
TRBJ2-1	.	TRBD1	TRBV12-3/TRBV12-4	TGTGCCAGCAGTCCCGGACAGGGGTCGCACAATGAGCAGTTCTTC	CASSPGQGSHNEQFF
TRBJ1-3	.	TRBD1	TRBV20-1	TGCAGTGCTAGAGATCCTCGACAGGGGAGAGGAAACACCATATATTTT	CSARDPRQGRGNTIYF
TRBJ1-2	.	TRBD1	TRBV20-1	TGCAGTGCTAGGACGGACAGGGGCTATGGCTACACCTTC	CSARTDRGYGYTF
TRBJ2-1	.	.	TRBV11-2	TGTGCCAGCAGCGAAGCGACAGTTACCTACAATGAGCAGTTCTTC	CASSEATVTYNEQFF
TRBJ2-7	.	.	TRBV5-6	TGTGCCAGCAGCTTACCGGGACAGCCCGGCGCGGGAGGAATCTACGAGCAGTACTTC	CASSLPGQPGAGGIYEQYF
TRBJ1-3	.	.	TRBV20-1	TGCGGGGGAGGGAGCTCTGGAAACACCATATATTTT	CGGGSSGNTIYF
TRBJ2-1	.	.	TRBV11-3	TGTACCAGCAGCATCGGGCGAGGCTACAATGAGCAGTTCTTC	CTSSIGRGYNEQFF
TRBJ2-5	few	TRBD2	TRBV7-2	TGTGCCAGCAGCCTTTCAGCGGGAGGGAAAGAGACCCAGTACTTC	CASSLSAGGKETQYF
TRBJ1-2	.	.	TRBV28	TGTGCCAGCAGCCCACAGGCGGTCTATGGCTACACCTTC	CASSPQAVYGYTF
TRBJ2-2	.	TRBD1	TRBV3-1	TGTGCTAGCAGCCTCGGGACAGGGCAACTCACCGGGGAGCTGTTTTTT	CASSLGTGQLTGELFF
TRBJ1-2	few	.	TRBV21-1	TGTGCCAGCAGCAAAGATGGGGGGGAGGCAGGTGGCTACACCTTC	CASSKDGGEAGGYTF
TRBJ2-1	.	TRBD1	TRBV3-1	TGTGCCAGCAGCCACGGCGCCGACAGGGGAGTGGACAATGAGCAGTTCTTC	CASSHGADRGVDNEQFF
TRBJ2-7	.	TRBD1	TRBV20-1	TGCAGTGCCCAGTACAGGGGAACCGAGCAGTACTTC	CSAQYRGTEQYF
TRBJ1-1	.	.	TRBV11-2	TGTGCCAGCAGCTTAGTTCCGGGGGGCACTGAAGCTTTCTTT	CASSLVPGGTEAFF
TRBJ2-5	.	.	TRBV3-1	TGTGCCAGCAGCCAAGTTAGCGCCCAGACCCAGTACTTC	CASSQVSAQTQYF
TRBJ2-7	.	.	TRBV29-1	TGCAGCGTTGCGGCCTCCTCCTACGAGCAGTACTTC	CSVAASSYEQYF
TRBJ1-1	.	TRBD1	TRBV29-1	TGCAGCGTTGGGAGGGGGCGAGAGACTGAAGCTTTCTTT	CSVGRGRETEAFF
TRBJ2-7	.	.	TRBV3-1	TGTGCCAGCAGCCCACTAGACGCCTACGAGCAGTACTTC	CASSPLDAYEQYF
TRBJ2-1	few	TRBD2	TRBV7-2	TGTGCCAGCAGCTTAGTTCGGGGGGGGACTAGCGGGAACAATGAGCAGTTCTTC	CASSLVRGGTSGNNEQFF
TRBJ2-5	.	.	TRBV28	TGTGCCAGCCAATCTACCGGGTCTGGAGAGACCCAGTACTTC	CASQSTGSGETQYF
TRBJ2-1	.	TRBD2	TRBV20-1	TGCAGTGCTAGCCCGACCGCGGGACTAAGGGCCCTAAATGAGCAGTTCTTC	CSASPTAGLRALNEQFF
TRBJ2-1	many	TRBD2	TRBV20-1	TGCAGTGCCCCGTATAGCGGGAACTACAATGAGCAGTTCTTC	CSAPYSGNYNEQFF
TRBJ2-3	few	TRBD1	TRBV27	TGTGCCAGCAGTTCCTCCAGGGGGCAAGTGATCACAGATACGCAGTATTTT	CASSSSRGQVITDTQYF
TRBJ2-1	.	TRBD2	TRBV20-1	TGCAGTGCTAGAGATGTCGGACTAGCGGCCCTGAGCTCCTACAATGAGCAGTTCTTC	CSARDVGLAALSSYNEQFF
TRBJ2-7	.	TRBD1	TRBV28	TGTGCCAGCAGTCGTCACAGGGGGGAGGATGAGCAGTACTTC	CASSRHRGEDEQYF
TRBJ1-2	few	.	TRBV7-8	TGTGCCAGCAGCCTATATGCAGGGAGGGGCTATGGCTACACCTTC	CASSLYAGRGYGYTF
TRBJ2-1	few	TRBD2	TRBV7-9	TGTGCCAGCAGTTTTCGCGGGAGTGGCGATGAGCAGTTCTTC	CASSFRGSGDEQFF
TRBJ2-6	.	.	TRBV24-1	TGTGCCACCAGTGATTGGGCTGAAACTGGGGCCAACGTCCTGACTTTC	CATSDWAETGANVLTF
TRBJ2-1	.	.	TRBV5-1	TGCGCCAGCAGCTTGGCCGTTGACAGCCGGAGGACGAATGAGCAGTTCTTC	CASSLAVDSRRTNEQFF
TRBJ1-1	.	TRBD1	TRBV4-2	TGTGCCAGCAGCATCCGACAGGGGCAGACTGAAGCTTTCTTT	CASSIRQGQTEAFF